These 5 T cell receptor beta chains originate from one sample sequenced in a study of read filtering for tumor transcriptome and immune sequencing. The library was built from 400 ng RNA with molecular barcoded adaptors for alpha/delta and beta/gamma chains. TCRdb analysed the reads with MiXCR anew, one entry per CDR3 protein. The table has 50,000 or so distinct CDR3 sequences, roughly 20% seen once. The material sequenced was a population of CD138-negative cells sorted from bone marrow. The receptors stem from a donor at least 40 years old with multiple myeloma.

This clonotype was picked up many times. This chain connects TRBV7-2 to TRBJ2-1; 8 bases are shared with TRBD1. The CDR3 is 14 amino acids. Germline CDR1 reads SGHTA; CDR2 reads FQGNSA. Unmatched junction bases numbered 7, after V lost 5 bases and J lost 7 bases. The CDR3 is CASSGQGGVNEQFF. The CDR3 nucleotides are TGTGCCAGCAGCGGACAGGGCGGGGTAAATGAGCAGTTCTTC.

In this sample, this clonotype turned up many times. The V call is TRBV5-6, the J call TRBJ2-1; weak D call: TRBD2 (6 bases). The V and J ends lost 4 bases and 4 bases respectively, with 12 bases between them. CDR3 length: 14 residues. Germline CDR1 SGHDT, CDR2 YYEEEE. CDR3 region: CASSMGLKYNEQFF. The CDR3 DNA is TGTGCCAGCAGCATGGGACTGAAATACAATGAGCAGTTCTTC.

The rearrangement links TRBV7-2 to TRBJ2-7; D might be TRBD1 (5 bases). V was trimmed by 0 bases and J by 3 bases, leaving 9 bases between them. Germline CDR1 SGHTA, CDR2 FQGNSA. The CDR3 covers 14 residues. CDR3 amino acids: CASSLAPTDYEQYF. For the CDR3, the DNA is TGTGCCAGCAGCTTAGCCCCGACAGACTACGAGCAGTACTTC.

This clonotype was seen many times. This rearrangement joins TRBV20-1 to TRBJ2-7; D not resolved. The CDR3 loop spans 11 amino acids. Germline CDR1 and CDR2: DFQATT and SNEGSKA (reference sequence). V lost 3 bases and J lost 2, with 5 bases in between. CDR3 sequence (DNA): TGCAGTGCTAGTGGCACCTACGAGCAGTACTTC. Its translation: CSASGTYEQYF.

This clonotype has a handful of counts. The chain carries TRBV4-1 and TRBJ2-5; D not certain. The germline gives CDR1 MGHRA, CDR2 YSYEKL. V was pared by 4 bases and J by 2 bases, with 23 bases between. The CDR3 has 18 residues. The CDR3, as DNA: TGCGCCAGCAGCCGAGGAAGTATGGGCAGAGTCATTCAAGAGACCCAGTACTTC. Translated, it gives CASSRGSMGRVIQETQYF.